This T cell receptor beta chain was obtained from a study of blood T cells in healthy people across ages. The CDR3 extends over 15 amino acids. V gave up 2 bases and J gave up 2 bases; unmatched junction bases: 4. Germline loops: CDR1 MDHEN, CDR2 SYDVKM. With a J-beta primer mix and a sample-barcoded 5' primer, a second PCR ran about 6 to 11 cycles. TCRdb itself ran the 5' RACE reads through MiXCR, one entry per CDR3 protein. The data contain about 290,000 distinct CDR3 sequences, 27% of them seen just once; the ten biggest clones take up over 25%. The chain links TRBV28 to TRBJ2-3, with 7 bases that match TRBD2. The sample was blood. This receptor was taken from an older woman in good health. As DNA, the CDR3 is TGTGCCAGCAGTTTACTAGCGGTATTCACAGATACGCAGTATTTT. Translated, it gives CASSLLAVFTDTQYF.